This entry lists 3 T cell receptor beta chains sequenced from one sample in a study of naive and memory T cell subsets. The beta constant-region primer was an equimolar mix of two oligonucleotides covering TRBC1 and TRBC2. TCRdb passed the UMI-ligation and nested PCR reads through MiXCR, listing each CDR3 protein once. Of 77,000 or so distinct CDR3 sequences in the sample, about 12% were seen once. The specimen was central memory CD4+ T cells from blood. Source of these receptors: a human donor in good health.

The chain links TRBV29-1 to TRBJ2-7; 7 bases are a match to TRBD2. Trimming removed 7 bases from V and 13 bases from J; junction bases left unmatched: 10. The V gene's germline CDR1 is SQVTM and CDR2 ANQGSEA. This CDR3 comprises 10 residues. CDR3 in amino acids: CSGQSGRRYF. In DNA form, the CDR3 reads TGCAGCGGTCAATCCGGGAGGCGATACTTC.

The chain joins TRBV2 to TRBJ2-2, with TRBD1 as a possible D gene (6 bases). Germline V gives CDR1 SNHLY, CDR2 FYNNEI. The CDR3 consists of 14 residues. With 5 bases removed from V and 6 bases from J, the gap between germline ends came to 13 bases. CDR3 bases: TGTGCCAGCAGTCGACAGGCGGACCCCGGGGAGCTGTTTTTT. Translated, it gives CASSRQADPGELFF.

V is TRBV6-6 and J is TRBJ1-2; D not certain. Germline V lookup: CDR1 MNHNY, CDR2 SVGAGI (reference sequence). The CDR3 has 11 residues. The V end was cut by 6 bases, the J end by 2 bases, with 4 bases between. CDR3 sequence: CASRENYGYTF. CDR3 nucleotides: TGTGCCAGCAGGGAAAACTATGGCTACACCTTC.